This TCR beta chain is drawn from a study of regulatory T cells in long-lasting Graves disease. Per germline, CDR1 SGHRS and CDR2 YFSETQ. V shed 5 bases and J shed 6 bases, with 11 bases lying between them. The CDR3 totals 13 residues. Described time point: persistent/refractory GD, antithyroid drugs over 5 years with positive TRAb. There was RNA extracted from PBMCs, and the TCR library was made from it. Combining iRepertoire HTBI primers with Arm-PCR of CDR3 regions, the authors built TCR beta libraries. Each CDR3 protein gets one entry after TCRdb re-called the multiplex PCR reads with MiXCR. Here the sample spans 600,000 to 850,000 distinct CDR3 sequences, around 30% being singletons.

This chain uses TRBV5-1 with TRBJ2-2; D gene uncertain. The TCR originated in a female donor with Graves disease. Sequencing was performed on peripheral blood mononuclear cells (PBMCs), taken when the disease was refractory, from a patient treated with antithyroid drugs. The CDR3 DNA follows: TGCGCCAGCAGTACTGGCGGACCCGGGGAGCTGTTTTTT. Its translation: CASSTGGPGELFF.